The 18 T cell receptor beta chains below all came from one sample that was sequenced in a study of blood T cell repertoires in COVID-19. Generated by immunoSEQ multiplex PCR, the TCRdb table keeps only in-frame clones and is missing some. The sample contains a few hundred thousand clones, about nine tenths of which appear only once. Material for sequencing was peripheral blood. The source of these receptors is a woman younger than 45 with COVID-19, enrolled during active disease.

DNA for the CDR3: TGTGCCAGCAGCTTACTAGGGTTAGGAGATACGCAGTATTTT. Translating it yields CASSLLGLGDTQYF. V and J are TRBV2 and TRBJ2-3; a weak D match, TRBD2 (5 bases). Germline values: CDR1 SNHLY, CDR2 FYNNEI. V shed 6 bases and J shed 5 bases, with 15 bases lying between them. This CDR3 contains 14 residues.

Of note for this clone: The identical CDR3 is also encoded by other nucleotide sequences in the sample. The chain joins TRBV5-1 to TRBJ2-1, with TRBD2 matching over 12 bases. In germline, CDR1 is SGHRS, CDR2 YFSETQ. Trimming at V came to 1 base and at J to 2 bases, leaving 1 base not matched to a gene. The CDR3 has 16 amino acids. CDR3 in amino acids: CASSLTSGRTYNEQFF. The CDR3 DNA reads as TGCGCCAGCAGCTTGACTAGCGGGAGGACCTACAATGAGCAGTTCTTC.

V usage is TRBV9 and J usage is TRBJ2-2, with D hard to call. Germline CDR1 SGDLS, CDR2 YYNGEE. Between the trimmed V and J ends, which lost 4 bases and 4 bases, there was a span of 8 bases. CDR3 length: 13 amino acids. The CDR3 here is CASSRSGTGELFF. The CDR3 nucleotides read TGTGCCAGCAGCAGATCGGGCACCGGGGAGCTGTTTTTT.

The chain joins TRBV6-4 to TRBJ2-7, with TRBD2 matching 9 bases. CDR1 is MRHNA, CDR2 SNTAGT, per germline. The V segment lost 3 bases and the J segment 2 bases; nucleotides outside the gene matches: 5. The CDR3 is made up of 15 amino acids. The CDR3 sequence is CASSEGASGTYEQYF. In DNA form, the CDR3 reads TGTGCCAGCAGTGAAGGGGCTAGCGGGACCTACGAGCAGTACTTC.

The chain joins TRBV6-5 to TRBJ2-7, with TRBD2 identical over 8 bases. Germline V gene lookup returns CDR1 MNHEY and CDR2 SVGAGI. The CDR3 is 15 residues long. Trimming removed 0 bases from V and 2 bases from J; junction bases left unmatched: 3. The CDR3 loop reads CASSYSSGSTYEQYF. CDR3 sequence (DNA): TGTGCCAGCAGTTACTCAAGCGGGAGCACCTACGAGCAGTACTTC.

This clone has just one count. The chain uses TRBV19 and TRBJ2-2, with 14 bases aligning to TRBD2. V shed 4 bases, J shed 1 base, and the junction held 8 bases outside the gene matches. This CDR3 has 19 residues. Germline loops: CDR1 LNHDA, CDR2 SQIVND (reference sequence). The DNA for the CDR3 is TGTGCCAGTAGTACTCTGACTAGCGGGAGGGCCGGGAACACCGGGGAGCTGTTTTTT. It yields the protein CASSTLTSGRAGNTGELFF.

The chain uses TRBV7-3 and TRBJ2-7; 10 bases fit TRBD1. The junction had 6 bases not matched to a gene; V was cut back by 3 bases and J by 4 bases. Germline V gives CDR1 SGHTA, CDR2 FQGTGA. This CDR3 comprises 15 residues. The CDR3: CASSFEPGQGYEQYF. The CDR3 region has the DNA TGTGCCAGCAGCTTTGAGCCGGGACAGGGGTACGAGCAGTACTTC.

The chain couples TRBV28 to TRBJ1-2, with TRBD1 identical over 9 bases. Trimming removed 6 bases from V and 5 bases from J; junction bases left unmatched: 13. The CDR3 runs to 16 residues. Germline V gene sequence: CDR1 MDHEN, CDR2 SYDVKM. CDR3 DNA sequence: TGTGCCAGCAGACTAGGGGCACGGGACAGGGATTATGGCTACACCTTC. It codes for CASRLGARDRDYGYTF.

The rearrangement links TRBV5-4 to TRBJ1-2, with TRBD1 identical over 8 bases. J gave up 8 bases and V 0 bases, and 3 bases lay outside the gene matches. Germline CDR1 SGHNT, CDR2 YYREEE (reference sequence). This CDR3 comprises 13 residues. The CDR3 nucleotides read TGTGCCAGCAGCTTGGAGGCAGGGGGCGGCTACACCTTC. This gives the protein CASSLEAGGGYTF.

This rearrangement joins TRBV6-2 or TRBV6-3 to TRBJ2-5, with D possibly being TRBD2 (8 bases). Per the germline V gene, CDR1 is MNHEY and CDR2 is SVGEGT. The CDR3 is 17 residues long. V was cut by 0 bases and J by 4 bases, with 18 bases left in between. CDR3 amino acids: CASSYSISGRGPETQYF. CDR3 DNA: TGTGCCAGCAGTTACTCGATTTCCGGGAGGGGGCCAGAGACCCAGTACTTC.

The CDR3 DNA is TGCGCCAGCAGCCCGACTAGCGGAGGGCCAGATACGCAGTATTTT. This encodes CASSPTSGGPDTQYF. This chain connects TRBV5-1 to TRBJ2-3, with TRBD2 matching 9 bases. The length of the CDR3 is 15 residues. Germline-derived CDR1 and CDR2 are SGHRS and YFSETQ. Trimming removed 4 bases from V and 4 bases from J; junction bases left unmatched: 7.

The chain couples TRBV11-2 to TRBJ2-2; the match to TRBD2 covers 7 bases. V gave up 5 bases and J gave up 3 bases; unmatched junction bases: 3. The CDR3 covers 14 residues. Germline V CDR1 and CDR2: SGHAT, FQNNGV. CDR3 protein: CASSEGLHTGELFF. CDR3 sequence (DNA): TGTGCCAGCAGCGAGGGACTACACACCGGGGAGCTGTTTTTT.

The rearrangement links TRBV28 to TRBJ1-2; perhaps TRBD1 as D (5 bases). CDR3 length: 14 amino acids. V was pared by 6 bases and J by 4 bases, with 15 bases between. CDR1 is MDHEN and CDR2 is SYDVKM in the germline V gene. CDR3 loop: CASRESRVAYGYTF. The CDR3 nucleotides read TGTGCCAGCAGAGAAAGCAGGGTGGCCTATGGCTACACCTTC.

The gene calls are TRBV28 and TRBJ2-1; D is perhaps TRBD2 (6 bases). In germline, CDR1 is MDHEN, CDR2 SYDVKM. The CDR3 has 16 residues. The V end lost 4 bases, the J end lost 3 bases, and 16 bases lay between the germline ends. The DNA for the CDR3 is TGTGCCAGCAGTTCTCTTGGCGGGATGGGCTACAATGAGCAGTTCTTC. Residues: CASSSLGGMGYNEQFF.

This chain links TRBV28 with TRBJ1-1; a weak D match, TRBD1 (6 bases). Trimming stripped 5 bases from V and 4 bases from J, with 17 bases between. This CDR3 is 15 amino acids long. Germline values: CDR1 MDHEN, CDR2 SYDVKM. CDR3 bases: TGTGCCAGCAGTCCGTTCCAGGGGCGGGCCACTGAAGCTTTCTTT. This gives the protein CASSPFQGRATEAFF.

The chain is built from TRBV4-3 and TRBJ1-3; possibly TRBD1 for D (6 bases). Looked up from germline, CDR1 is LGHNA and CDR2 is YSLEER. This CDR3 has 17 residues. The germline V and J ends were trimmed by 4 bases and 0 bases, with 16 bases remaining between them. The CDR3 DNA is TGCGCCAGCAGCCCAGCGGTACAGGGACCCTCTGGAAACACCATATATTTT. The encoded protein is CASSPAVQGPSGNTIYF.

The sample holds a few counts of this clone. This chain links TRBV7-2 with TRBJ1-2; 8 bases line up with TRBD1. V lost 1 base, J lost 5 bases, and 6 bases stayed unmatched. From germline, CDR1 is SGHTA and CDR2 FQGNSA. This CDR3 is 15 amino acids long. The CDR3 region has the DNA TGTGCCAGCAGCTTAGTTTCAGGGGGCGGATATGGCTACACCTTC. This encodes CASSLVSGGGYGYTF.

This clone has just one count. V and J are TRBV10-3 and TRBJ1-2; TRBD1 aligns across 7 bases. CDR1 and CDR2 from the germline V gene are ENHRY and SYGVKD. There are 13 residues in the CDR3. The trim removed 3 bases at V and 3 bases at J, leaving 1 base unmatched. The CDR3 DNA reads as TGTGCCATCAGTGACAGGGGGTACTATGGCTACACCTTC. It specifies CAISDRGYYGYTF.